The 17 T cell receptor beta chains below come from one sample, sequenced in a study of blood T cells in healthy people across ages. Next came a second PCR, run for about 7 to 12 cycles, which used a sample-barcoded 5' primer along with a J-beta primer mix. TCRdb reprocessed the 5' RACE reads with MiXCR, giving one entry per CDR3 protein. The table has 870,000 or so distinct CDR3 sequences, about 30% seen once; the top ten hold roughly 17%. Specimen: blood. The receptor set was obtained from an elderly woman in good health.

The chain employs TRBV5-1 and TRBJ2-1; a possible D gene is TRBD2 (5 bases). In germline, CDR1 is SGHRS, CDR2 YFSETQ. V shed 0 bases and J shed 15 bases, with 13 bases lying between them. CDR3 length equals 12 residues. In DNA form, the CDR3 reads TGCGCCAGCAGCTTGGAGACTATTAATTTGTTCTTC. This translates into CASSLETINLFF.

The rearrangement joins TRBV6-5 to TRBJ2-7; 7 bases are a match to TRBD1. The CDR3 extends over 13 amino acids. Germline lookup yields CDR1 MNHEY and CDR2 SVGAGI. V shed 7 bases, J shed 4 bases, and the junction held 7 bases outside the gene matches. The CDR3 reads CASTQGMLYEQYF. The CDR3 nucleotides read TGTGCCAGCACACAGGGGATGCTTTACGAGCAGTACTTC.

As concerns this clonotype: A much larger clone lies one base from this, so it may be a read error. V usage is TRBV7-2 and J usage is TRBJ2-5; 7 nucleotides align to TRBD2. Trimming cost V 5 bases and J 11 bases; bases outside gene matches: 14. CDR3 length: 14 residues. Germline CDR1 reads SGHTA; CDR2 reads FQGNSA. CDR3 in amino acids: CASSRRIGGNEQYF. The CDR3 coding sequence is TGTGCCAGCAGCCGGAGAATCGGGGGGAATGAGCAGTACTTC.

About this clonotype itself: This may be a read error: a much more frequent sequence differs by one nucleotide. V is TRBV3-1 and J is TRBJ2-5, with D perhaps matching TRBD2 (5 bases). The germline gives CDR1 LGHDT, CDR2 YNNKEL (reference sequence). The CDR3 length is 17 residues. The CDR3 loop is CASSQGRAGLAEETQDF. The CDR3 DNA sequence: TGTGCCAGCAGCCAAGGACGGGCTGGGCTAGCAGAAGAGACCCAGGACTTC.

The gene calls are TRBV18 and TRBJ1-2, with D possibly matching TRBD1 (5 bases). V dropped 3 bases and J dropped 1 base, with 12 bases sitting between them. CDR1 is KGHSH, CDR2 LQKENI, per germline. There are 15 residues in the CDR3. Written as DNA, the CDR3 is TGTGCCAGCTCACCTTCCGTGGGGGATAACTATGGCTACACCTTC. It translates to CASSPSVGDNYGYTF.

This clonotype was counted at least ten times. DNA of the CDR3: TGCGCCCCACGAGGGACTGAAGCTTTCTTT. It translates to CAPRGTEAFF. The rearrangement joins TRBV10-1 to TRBJ1-1, with D unresolved. Germline CDR1 is WNHNN and CDR2 is SYGVQD (reference sequence). V dropped 11 bases and J dropped 5 bases, with 9 bases sitting between them. The CDR3 consists of 10 residues.

This clonotype was seen more than once but under ten times. The V gene is TRBV10-2, the J gene TRBJ1-5; D not resolved. Trimming took off 2 bases at V and 4 bases at J, with 15 bases between the two ends. The germline CDR1 and CDR2 sequences are WSHSY and SAAADI. The CDR3 length is 16 residues. For the CDR3, the DNA is TGCGCCAGCAGTGAGGGCGACCGGGAGGTGAATCAGCCCCAGCATTTT. It translates to CASSEGDREVNQPQHF.

This clonotype was found a few times. A clone one base away is much larger, so this may be a read error. The V and J genes are TRBV15 and TRBJ2-3; D remains unclear. CDR1 is LNHNV and CDR2 is YYDKDF in the germline V gene (reference sequence). Trimming shortened V by 2 bases and J by 1 base, and 13 bases separated the two germline ends. This CDR3 has 16 residues. CDR3 nucleotides: TGTGCCACCAGCAGAAAAACGAGGATGGGCACAGATACGCAGTATTTT. It encodes CATSRKTRMGTDTQYF.

The chain recombines TRBV7-6 with TRBJ2-7, with D unclear. V lost 2 bases and J 5 bases, leaving 13 bases between the germline ends. CDR1 and CDR2 from the germline V gene are SGHVS and FNYEAQ. The CDR3 totals 14 residues. CDR3 bases: TGTGCCAGCAGCTTAAGTGGGATAAGGAACGAGCAGTACTTC. As protein: CASSLSGIRNEQYF.

This clonotype was picked up a small number of times. V and J are TRBV20-1 and TRBJ1-4; D may be TRBD1 (6 bases). The germline V gene encodes CDR1 DFQATT and CDR2 SNEGSKA (reference sequence). Trimming took off 2 bases at V and 11 bases at J, with 9 bases between the two ends. This CDR3 spans 11 amino acids. CDR3 in DNA: TGCAGTGCTAGAACCCAGGGGAAACTGTTTTTT. Its protein product is CSARTQGKLFF.

This clonotype was observed at least ten times. The V call is TRBV4-2, the J call TRBJ2-5, with 10 nucleotides matching TRBD1. The CDR3 length is 17 residues. V lost 0 bases and J lost 3; bases outside the gene matches: 7. CDR1 is LGHNA and CDR2 is YNFKEQ in the germline V gene. CDR3 sequence (DNA): TGTGCCAGCAGCCAAGAAGGTCGGGACAGGGGTGAAGAGACCCAGTACTTC. Encoded protein: CASSQEGRDRGEETQYF.

In its sample, this clonotype was seen many times. The V and J genes are TRBV4-3 and TRBJ2-1; the match to TRBD1 covers 10 bases. V trimming: 1 base; J trimming: 12 bases; junction bases outside the gene matches: 9. This CDR3 spans 15 amino acids. CDR1 is LGHNA, CDR2 YSLEER, per germline. CDR3 nucleotide sequence: TGCGCCAGCAGCCAAGGGCCCCGGACAGGGGGGGGGCAGTTCTTC. It yields the protein CASSQGPRTGGGQFF.

The rearrangement uses TRBV7-2 and TRBJ1-2, with D possibly being TRBD1 (6 bases). Germline CDR1 and CDR2: SGHTA and FQGNSA. The CDR3 runs 13 residues. V was clipped by 6 bases and J by 7 bases, with 15 bases between them. The CDR3 DNA reads TGTGCCAGCAGTAGTTACGTGGGGGCTGGCTACACCTTC. Translation: CASSSYVGAGYTF.

With regard to this clonotype: One base away lies a much larger clone, so this may be a sequencing read error. The chain has TRBV7-2 and TRBJ2-7; 8 positions match TRBD2. The CDR3 contains 11 residues. The trim removed 6 bases at V and 5 bases at J, leaving 0 bases unmatched. Germline CDR1 and CDR2: SGHTA and FQGNSA. The CDR3 region has the DNA TGTGCCAGCAGGACTAGCGACGAGCAGTACTTC. Amino acid sequence: CASRTSDEQYF.

V and J are TRBV18 and TRBJ2-5, with D possibly TRBD2 on 5 matching bases. V was pared by 0 bases and J by 5 bases, with 10 bases between. The CDR3 sequence is 14 residues long. Germline V gene data show CDR1 as KGHSH and CDR2 as LQKENI. The CDR3 sequence is CASSPPEAKETQYF. For the CDR3, the DNA is TGTGCCAGCTCACCACCGGAGGCGAAGGAGACCCAGTACTTC. The full variable domain, completed using reference TRBV18 and TRBJ2-5, is NAGVMQNPRHLVRRRGQEARLRCSPMKGHSHVYWYRQLPEEGLKFMVYLQKENIIDESGMPKERFSAEFPKEGPSILRIQQVVRGDSAAYFCASSPPEAKETQYFGPGTRLLVL.

This chain connects TRBV18 to TRBJ2-1, with TRBD2 matching 7 bases. CDR3 length equals 12 residues. J gave up 8 bases and V 7 bases, and 5 bases lay outside the gene matches. CDR1 and CDR2 from the germline V gene are KGHSH and LQKENI. CDR3 coding DNA: TGTGCCAGCTTGCTGGCGGGAGATGAGCAGTTCTTC. Its translation: CASLLAGDEQFF.

V gene TRBV7-2 combines with J gene TRBJ1-2; possibly TRBD1 for D (5 bases). The CDR3 sequence is 14 residues long. V was clipped by 5 bases and J by 6 bases, with 16 bases between them. In germline, CDR1 is SGHTA, CDR2 FQGNSA. Here the CDR3 DNA reads TGTGCCAGCAGCCTGGGACTGTTGAGGCATGGCTACACCTTC. Translated: CASSLGLLRHGYTF.